The 7 T cell receptor beta chains presented below share a single source sample, sequenced in a study of shared clonotypes between healthy human individuals. The table came from immunoSEQ multiplex PCR; TCRdb's copy has only in-frame clones and leaves some out. The sample holds over 1.4 million clones, 95% to 97% seen once. Material: naive CD4+ T cells sorted from blood. Subset defined: CD45RA+ positively selected. The receptors were gathered from a man aged 25 to 45 in good health.

V and J are TRBV18 and TRBJ1-4; D remains ambiguous. Per the germline V gene, CDR1 is KGHSH and CDR2 is LQKENI. The CDR3 is 15 residues long. Trimming took off 3 bases at V and 8 bases at J, with 16 bases between the two ends. The CDR3 DNA is TGTGCCAGCTCACCCCTACGTGGAGGGCCCGAAAAACTGTTTTTT. This translates into CASSPLRGGPEKLFF.

V gene TRBV30 combines with J gene TRBJ1-5, with 8 bases matching TRBD1. This CDR3 has 17 residues. Per the germline V gene, CDR1 is GTSNPN and CDR2 is SVGIG (reference sequence). J lost 2 bases, V lost 1 base, and 10 bases had no gene match. In DNA form, the CDR3 reads TGTGCCTGGAGTGGGCACGTTGGGACAGGCGGCAATCAGCCCCAGCATTTT. Protein: CAWSGHVGTGGNQPQHF.

A remark on this clone: Other DNA sequences in this specimen translate into the identical CDR3. The chain joins TRBV29-1 to TRBJ2-1; D remains unclear. The germline V gene encodes CDR1 SQVTM and CDR2 ANQGSEA. The ends were cut back, 4 bases at V and 0 bases at J, with 10 bases in the middle. The CDR3 is 14 amino acids. The CDR3 nucleotides read TGCAGCGTTGCCGGCCCGAGCTCCTACAATGAGCAGTTCTTC. Translated, it gives CSVAGPSSYNEQFF.

In its sample, this clone was seen once. The chain couples TRBV6-1 to TRBJ1-2; no reliable D call. There are 13 residues in the CDR3. V lost 1 base to trimming and J lost 4 bases, with 7 bases between them. The germline V gene has CDR1 MNHNS and CDR2 SASEGT. The CDR3 spells CASSEVQAYGYTF. As DNA, the CDR3 is TGTGCCAGCAGTGAAGTCCAGGCCTATGGCTACACCTTC.

The chain employs TRBV11-2 and TRBJ2-1; D gene unclear. V was clipped by 5 bases and J by 2 bases, with 16 bases between them. This CDR3 is built from 16 residues. Germline CDR1 is SGHAT and CDR2 is FQNNGV. As DNA, the CDR3 is TGTGCCAGCAGCCAGACCCCCCGGTGGCCCTACAATGAGCAGTTCTTC. This encodes CASSQTPRWPYNEQFF.

V is TRBV15 and J is TRBJ2-1, with D tentatively TRBD1 (6 bases). Per germline, CDR1 LNHNV and CDR2 YYDKDF (reference sequence). Trimming removed 1 base at V and 10 bases at J, with 17 bases between. The CDR3 covers 15 residues. The CDR3 loop is CATSRGTVQTDEQFF. The CDR3 nucleotides read TGTGCCACCAGCAGAGGGACAGTCCAAACGGACGAGCAGTTCTTC.

This chain joins TRBV28 and TRBJ2-7; a possible D gene is TRBD1 (6 bases). Germline values: CDR1 MDHEN, CDR2 SYDVKM. The length of the CDR3 is 16 residues. V was trimmed by 10 bases and J by 5 bases, leaving 27 bases between them. The DNA of the CDR3 is TGTGCCACTCTCCGGGAACAGGGTTCCTTTTTAGACGAGCAGTACTTC. Amino acids: CATLREQGSFLDEQYF.